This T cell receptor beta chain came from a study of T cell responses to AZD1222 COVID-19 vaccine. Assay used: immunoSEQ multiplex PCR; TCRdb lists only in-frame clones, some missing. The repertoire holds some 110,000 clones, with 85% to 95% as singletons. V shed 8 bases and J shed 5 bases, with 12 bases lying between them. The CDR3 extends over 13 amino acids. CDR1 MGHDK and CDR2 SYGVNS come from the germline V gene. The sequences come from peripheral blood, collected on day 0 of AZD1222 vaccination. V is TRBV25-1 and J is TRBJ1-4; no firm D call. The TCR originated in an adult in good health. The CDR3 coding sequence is TGTGCCAGCGGGGAGGAGGTAAATGAAAAACTGTTTTTT. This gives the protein CASGEEVNEKLFF.